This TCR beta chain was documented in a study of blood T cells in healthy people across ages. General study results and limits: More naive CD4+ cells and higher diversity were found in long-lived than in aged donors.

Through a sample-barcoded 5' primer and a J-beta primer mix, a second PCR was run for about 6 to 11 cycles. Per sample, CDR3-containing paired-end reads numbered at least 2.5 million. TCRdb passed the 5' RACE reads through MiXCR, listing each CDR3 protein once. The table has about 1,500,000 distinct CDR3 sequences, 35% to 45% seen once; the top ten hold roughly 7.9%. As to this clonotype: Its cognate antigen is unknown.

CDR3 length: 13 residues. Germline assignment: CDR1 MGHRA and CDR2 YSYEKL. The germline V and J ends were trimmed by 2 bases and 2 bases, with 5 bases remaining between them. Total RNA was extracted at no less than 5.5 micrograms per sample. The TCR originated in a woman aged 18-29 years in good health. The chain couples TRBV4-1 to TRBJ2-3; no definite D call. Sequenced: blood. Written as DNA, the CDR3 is TGCGCCAGCAGCCAATTTGCCACAGATACGCAGTATTTT. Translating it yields CASSQFATDTQYF.